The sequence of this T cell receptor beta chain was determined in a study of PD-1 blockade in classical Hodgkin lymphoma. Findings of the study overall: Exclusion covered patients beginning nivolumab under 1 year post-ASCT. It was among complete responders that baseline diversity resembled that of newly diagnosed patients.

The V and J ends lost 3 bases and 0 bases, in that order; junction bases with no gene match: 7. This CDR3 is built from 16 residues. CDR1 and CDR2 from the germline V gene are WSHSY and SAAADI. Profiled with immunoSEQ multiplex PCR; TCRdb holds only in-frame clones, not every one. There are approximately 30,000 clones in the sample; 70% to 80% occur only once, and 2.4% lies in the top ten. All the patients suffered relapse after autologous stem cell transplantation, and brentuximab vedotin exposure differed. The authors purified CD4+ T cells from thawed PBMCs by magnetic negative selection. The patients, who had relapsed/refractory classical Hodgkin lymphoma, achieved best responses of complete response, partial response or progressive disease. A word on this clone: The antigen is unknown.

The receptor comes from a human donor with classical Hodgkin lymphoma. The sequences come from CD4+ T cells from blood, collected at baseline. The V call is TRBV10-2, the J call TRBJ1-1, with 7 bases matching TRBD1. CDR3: CASSDLTGVVNTEAFF. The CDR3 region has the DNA TGCGCCAGCAGTGACTTAACAGGGGTGGTGAACACTGAAGCTTTCTTT.